This T cell receptor (beta chain) derives from a study of OX40 agonist ivuxolimab in advanced cancers. Regarding the research as a whole: Ivuxolimab, which targeted the costimulatory receptor OX40 (CD134), was an agonistic, fully human IgG2 monoclonal antibody. Three dose-escalation patients achieved partial responses, one with hepatocellular carcinoma and two with cutaneous melanoma. Of the approximately 54 dose-escalation patients, hepatocellular carcinoma was present in about 20, melanoma in some 15, renal cell carcinoma in 9 and head and neck cancer in 9. The paper covers the monotherapy dose-escalation part of the phase I ivuxolimab trial, which included N = 52 patients. Peripheral TCRbeta sequencing was intended to test whether TCR sequence diversity was altered and clonal T-cell expansion was caused by ivuxolimab. Prior anti-PD-1, anti-PD-L1 or anti-CTLA-4 therapy was permitted, and checkpoint inhibitors had been received by 30% to 40% of dose-escalation patients. Intravenous ivuxolimab was administered to patients every 2 weeks at six dose levels: 0.01, 0.1, 0.3, 1.5, 3 and 10 mg/kg. The dose-escalation cohort was approximately 83% male with a mean age of about 60 years, ranging from roughly 20 to 80.

The trial excluded patients who had a history of autoimmune disease or were on systemic immunosuppression. Peripheral blood for TCR sequencing was drawn from every dose cohort at baseline, at cycle 4 day 1 and at cycle 7 day 1. Samples were obtained from an open-label, multicenter, first-in-human phase I dose-escalation trial of ivuxolimab. Adults with locally advanced or metastatic melanoma, renal cell carcinoma, hepatocellular carcinoma or head and neck squamous cell carcinoma were enrolled in the trial. Before TCR sequencing, CD4+ T cells and CD8+ T cells were sorted from peripheral blood as separate populations. Genomic DNA was extracted from sorted cells for sequencing of the TCRbeta CDR3 region. The immunoSEQ Assay was used for sequencing of TCRbeta CDR3 regions. TCRdb retrieved this table from immuneACCESS and kept in-frame rearrangements only. Not all clones are present; in checked studies, unresolved V genes account for under half, and no reason is known for the remainder. For this sample the table gives 71,000 or so clones, of which over 90% were detected only once. Of the sample, roughly 6.7% falls within the top ten clones.

The CDR3, cysteine through phenylalanine, is 12 amino acids long. Only the CDR3 region is kept as DNA, spanning 36 bases read in frame from base 1. The junction shows trimming of 5 bases on V and 6 bases on J, plus 11 bases between the germline ends. CDR1 and CDR2 (GTSNPN, SVGIG) derive from the germline V gene (reference sequence). Results and caveats for the whole study, not just this receptor: After ivuxolimab, more expanded clones were found on average in CD8+ T cells than in CD4+ T cells. Clonal expansion of both CD4+ and CD8+ blood T cells was observed from baseline to week 6 at doses 0.1 to 3.0 mg/kg. Low levels of normalized T-cell clonal expansion were also shown by some nonresponding patients. In the 0.1-3.0 mg/kg groups, partial responders were among the patients with the lowest normalized peripheral clonal expansion, particularly in CD8+ T cells. The antigen specificity of the peripheral T cells that underwent clonal expansion was not determined.

As regards this clone: Its cognate antigen has yet to be identified. Base qualities were left out, and no much larger clone turns up one base away.

Recombination linked TRBV30 to TRBJ2-1; the best D guess is TRBD2, with 6 bases matching. Sequenced here: CD4+ or CD8+ T cells sorted from blood, sampled in a trial of the OX40 agonist ivuxolimab. This clonotype originated in an adult with an advanced solid tumor such as melanoma, head and neck, liver or kidney cancer. The nucleotides read TGTGCCTGGGAACTTAGCGGCAATGAGCAGTTCTTC. Translated, it gives CAWELSGNEQFF.